A single sample is the source of the 9 T cell receptor beta chains below, sequenced in a study of shared clonotypes between healthy human individuals. Clones were read by immunoSEQ multiplex PCR, and TCRdb kept only the in-frame ones, dropping some. The sample holds around 610,000 clones; around 96% are singletons and the top ten take more than 0.085%. CD45RO-negative, CCR7-selected cells formed the naive CD8 fraction, which excluded terminally differentiated effector memory CD45RA+ cells. The sequenced sample consisted of naive CD8+ T cells sorted from blood. The origin of the receptors is a woman aged 25 to 39 in good health.

This chain joins TRBV7-9 and TRBJ2-1; D is possibly TRBD1 or TRBD2 (5 bases each). Germline CDR1 SEHNR, CDR2 FQNEAQ (reference sequence). V was pared by 6 bases and J by 5 bases, with 11 bases between. The CDR3 runs 13 residues. CDR3 sequence reads: CASSSGTDNEQFF. CDR3 nucleotide sequence: TGTGCCAGCAGTTCCGGGACGGACAATGAGCAGTTCTTC.

The chain links TRBV27 to TRBJ1-2; 10 bases align to TRBD1. J lost 6 bases, V lost 3 bases, and 1 base had no gene match. The germline V gene has CDR1 MNHEY and CDR2 SMNVEV (reference sequence). This CDR3 contains 13 residues. The CDR3, as DNA: TGTGCCAGCAGTTTGGGGACAGGGGATGGCTACACCTTC. This translates into CASSLGTGDGYTF.

This clone has a single count. Other DNA sequences within the sample encode an identical CDR3. V gene TRBV19 combines with J gene TRBJ1-1; no clear D gene. V lost 1 base and J lost 11, with 8 bases in between. The V gene's germline CDR1 is LNHDA and CDR2 SQIVND (reference sequence). This CDR3 has 11 amino acids. The CDR3 sequence is CASSIGIEAFF. As DNA, the CDR3 is TGTGCCAGTAGTATAGGGATTGAGGCTTTCTTT.

The chain combines TRBV9 with TRBJ1-4, with D perhaps matching TRBD1 (5 bases). The CDR3 loop spans 15 amino acids. V lost 1 base and J 1 base, leaving 8 bases between the germline ends. Germline CDR1 reads SGDLS; CDR2 reads YYNGEE. Here the CDR3 DNA reads TGTGCCAGCAGCGTAACAGGAGGAACTAATGAAAAACTGTTTTTT. It encodes CASSVTGGTNEKLFF. The full variable domain, in which reference TRBV9 and TRBJ1-4 provide the parts outside the CDR3, is DSGVTQTPKHLITATGQRVTLRCSPRSGDLSVYWYQQSLDQGLQFLIQYYNGEERAKGNILERFSAQQFPDLHSELNLSSLELGDSALYFCASSVTGGTNEKLFFGSGTQLSVL.

Comment on this clone: This sample also contains other DNA sequences that code for the same CDR3. The rearrangement uses TRBV27 and TRBJ2-7; no clear D gene. Trimming removed 3 bases at V and 1 base at J, with 7 bases between. CDR3 length: 13 amino acids. Germline-derived CDR1 and CDR2 are MNHEY and SMNVEV (reference sequence). DNA of the CDR3: TGTGCCAGCAGTTTTCCGGGTTCCTACGAGCAGTACTTC. Its protein product is CASSFPGSYEQYF.

As regards this clone: The sample has other DNA sequences that encode this CDR3 too. The rearrangement links TRBV5-4 to TRBJ1-1; no clear D. Germline V gene sequence: CDR1 SGHNT, CDR2 YYREEE (reference sequence). The CDR3 spans 11 residues. The V end was cut by 0 bases, the J end by 6 bases, with 3 bases between. Here the CDR3 reads CASSLGSEAFF. CDR3 sequence (DNA): TGTGCCAGCAGCTTGGGGTCTGAAGCTTTCTTT.

The rearrangement uses TRBV27 and TRBJ2-3; D is possibly TRBD1 (5 bases). Germline V gene sequence: CDR1 MNHEY, CDR2 SMNVEV (reference sequence). V gave up 2 bases and J gave up 4 bases, with 7 bases separating them. The CDR3 contains 13 residues. The CDR3 nucleotides read TGTGCCAGCAGTTTAACAGGACCAGATACGCAGTATTTT. Translation gives CASSLTGPDTQYF.

The chain links TRBV28 to TRBJ1-1, with D maybe TRBD1 (6 bases). This CDR3 comprises 13 residues. The V and J ends lost 0 bases and 4 bases respectively, with 6 bases between them. Germline values: CDR1 MDHEN, CDR2 SYDVKM. CDR3 DNA: TGTGCCAGCAGTTTATGGACAGGCACTGAAGCTTTCTTT. This translates into CASSLWTGTEAFF.

Only a few counts were recorded for this clone. This rearrangement joins TRBV29-1 to TRBJ1-3; no clear D gene. CDR1 and CDR2 (germline): SQVTM, ANQGSEA. The CDR3 sequence is 12 residues long. V was pared by 6 bases and J by 2 bases, with 8 bases between. CDR3 sequence (DNA): TGCAGCGTGTCCGGGCCTGGAAACACCATATATTTT. Translation: CSVSGPGNTIYF.